This TCR beta chain was recovered during a study of metastatic and nonmetastatic thyroid tumors (TCRdb year 2020). At the level of the whole study: The researchers compared repertoires between peripheral blood samples and tumor or nodule tissue samples from patients with malignant or benign thyroid disease.

This clone registers as medium-sized (0.01 to 0.1%) within its sample. Its antigen specificity is not known. The junction departs from the called germline gene at one end, perhaps through a read error. No patient had received any treatment before thyroid surgery. Using T-cell receptor beta sequencing, the researchers looked back retrospectively at clinical samples from patients, gathered between about 2012 and 2019. Library prep was done by PCR. Sequencing relied on an Illumina HiSeq 4000. The TCR beta-chain CDR3 region of each patient was profiled by high-throughput sequencing. As for the authors' bioinformatics: CDR3 differences across clinicopathological groups were used to build a classifier for discriminating distant-metastatic papillary thyroid cancer patients. The Shannon index was used to measure repertoire diversity, and the Morisita-Horn index was used to measure how similar tumor and blood repertoires were. Clones were called with MiXCR by TCRdb after fastp trimmed the public reads at Q25, and only in-frame beta chains were retained. For this entry, the V and J calls and clone size follow TCRdb and not the study's own pipeline. This sample gives over 8,500 clones in total; 20% to 30% of them show up just once. The biggest ten clones account for approximately 9.8% of the sample.

What the work shows at the level of the full study, not this receptor alone: In both blood and tumor samples, TCR beta diversity was reported to be significantly higher in malignant tumors than in benign nodules.

From a lookup of the germline V gene (reference sequence), CDR1 and CDR2 are SSHAT and FNYEAQ. The CDR3 has 15 amino acids, counting the end cysteine and phenylalanine. Here the CDR3 DNA is all that survives: 45 bases in frame from base 1. The specimen sequenced was tumor tissue. This sequence originates from a female donor with papillary thyroid cancer or a benign thyroid nodule (not recorded which). Some clones in this sample may be carry-over from other donors' samples. The chain couples TRBV7-7 to TRBJ2-5; no D gene is confidently identified. The CDR3 in this case is CASSLAYGPGETQYF. The DNA sequence is given as TGTGCTAGCAGCTTAGCATATGGGCCGGGAGAGACCCAGTACTTC.